This is a list of T cell receptor beta chains from one sample in a study of neurological immune-mediated disorders. TCRdb used MiXCR to reprocess the 5' RACE reads, holding one entry per CDR3 protein. Of 50,000 to 80,000 distinct CDR3 sequences in the sample, 3% to 4% are singletons; the top ten hold approximately 3.5%. Sequencing was performed on PBMCs. Source of these receptors: a man aged 35 to 55 with multiple sclerosis. Each CDR3 is given with its conserved first and last residue. Each record gives: J gene, D gene, clone size, V gene, CDR3 DNA, CDR3 protein. The D gene is left open where the match is weak. The listing skips clone size in some rows; elsewhere it reads once, few, many or a size class.

TRBJ2-3 . . TRBV10-1 TGCGCCAGCAGTGAGTCCAAGTACACAGATACGCAGTATTTT CASSESKYTDTQYF
TRBJ2-1 . many TRBV12-3/TRBV12-4 TGTGCCAGCCTGTCAGAGGCTGGGGCCTACAATGAGCAGTTCTTC CASLSEAGAYNEQFF
TRBJ2-2 TRBD1 many TRBV2 TGTGCCAGCCGTTTGGAAACAGGGGAAACCGGGGAGCTGTTTTTT CASRLETGETGELFF
TRBJ2-3 . many TRBV5-5 TGTGCCAGCAGCTTGGGACACGCAATAGGCACAGATACGCAGTATTTT CASSLGHAIGTDTQYF
TRBJ2-5 . many TRBV6-5 TGTGCCAGCAGTTACTCCCAGGGTATCTGGGAGACCCAGTACTTC CASSYSQGIWETQYF
TRBJ2-5 TRBD1 many TRBV12-3/TRBV12-4 TGTGCCAGCAGTTTTTCCTGGACAGGCGACCAAGAGACCCAGTACTTC CASSFSWTGDQETQYF
TRBJ2-3 . many TRBV20-1 TGCAGTGCGCGGGATCCCATAGATACGCAGTATTTT CSARDPIDTQYF
TRBJ2-5 . many TRBV5-1 TGCGCCAGCAGCTGGGGTGCGGTGGGAGAGACCCAGTACTTC CASSWGAVGETQYF
TRBJ2-2 . many TRBV4-1 TGCGCCAGCAGCCCACACGGGGGGCCGGGGGACGGGGAGCTGTTTTTT CASSPHGGPGDGELFF
TRBJ1-1 . many TRBV6-5 TGTGCCAGCAGGGGCGGCAGGTCCTATGAAGCTTTCTTT CASRGGRSYEAFF
TRBJ1-1 . many TRBV6-5 TGTGCCAGCAGTTTCGGGGGGGAGGCTTTCTTT CASSFGGEAFF
TRBJ1-2 . . TRBV5-4 TGTGCCAGCAGCTATCCCGGGACTGGCTATGGCTACACCTTC CASSYPGTGYGYTF
TRBJ2-7 TRBD1 many TRBV3-1 TGTGCCAGCAGCACAAGCTGGGGTCCGGGACAGATCTCCTACGAGCAGTACTTC CASSTSWGPGQISYEQYF
TRBJ2-7 . many TRBV20-1 TGCAGTGCAACCGGGACCCAGGTCTCCTACGAGCAGTACTTC CSATGTQVSYEQYF
TRBJ1-2 TRBD1 many TRBV29-1 TGCAGCGTTGAGGGGTGGCAGGGGGATGGCTACACCTTC CSVEGWQGDGYTF
TRBJ2-3 . many TRBV12-3/TRBV12-4 TGTGCCAGCAGTTTAGCAACGGGAGATACGCAGTATTTT CASSLATGDTQYF
TRBJ2-1 TRBD1 many TRBV5-1 TGCGCCAGCAGCTCGGCTGGGACAGGGTCCTACAATGAGCAGTTCTTC CASSSAGTGSYNEQFF
TRBJ1-1 . many TRBV7-2 TGTGCCAGCAGCTTAGAACTAGGGGAAGCTTTCTTT CASSLELGEAFF
TRBJ1-1 . many TRBV29-1 TGCAGCGTCCTCTTACACGGGGGCAGGGACACTGAAGCTTTCTTT CSVLLHGGRDTEAFF
TRBJ1-6 . many TRBV27 TGTGCCAGCAGTTTATCGGGAGGCAGTACTAATTCACCCCTCCACTTT CASSLSGGSTNSPLHF
TRBJ2-1 . many TRBV12-3/TRBV12-4 TGTGCCAGCAGCCCCCCGGGCAGTAGCTCCTACAATGAGCAGTTCTTC CASSPPGSSSYNEQFF
TRBJ2-3 . many TRBV5-5 TGTGCCAGCAGCTCGGGAAAAAACACAGATACGCAGTATTTT CASSSGKNTDTQYF
TRBJ2-2 . many TRBV20-1 TGCAGTGCTAGAGATTGGGCCGGGGAGCTGTTTTTT CSARDWAGELFF
TRBJ1-1 . many TRBV5-1 TGCGCCAGCAGCTTGGATGTGATGAACACTGAAGCTTTCTTT CASSLDVMNTEAFF